The 8 T cell receptor beta chains presented below share a single source sample, sequenced in a study of shared clonotypes between healthy human individuals. TCRdb keeps only in-frame clones here, not all; method: immunoSEQ multiplex PCR. The table lists about 2.3 million clones, approximately 93% of them singletons. Input material: naive CD4+ T cells from PBMCs. Subset indicated: CD45RA+ positively selected. The receptors derive from a man aged 18 to 29 in good health. Some clones in this sample may be carry-over from other donors' samples.

The V call is TRBV23-1, the J call TRBJ1-4; D gene ambiguous. TRBV23-1 is known as an ORF, though its function is uncertain. The CDR3 sequence is 15 residues long. V was clipped by 4 bases and J by 7 bases, with 16 bases between them. CDR3: CASSPMDGIREKLFF. DNA of the CDR3: TGCGCCAGCAGTCCTATGGACGGGATCCGTGAAAAACTGTTTTTT.

V usage is TRBV5-5 and J usage is TRBJ1-5; a possible D gene is TRBD1 (5 bases). The V gene's germline CDR1 is SGHKS and CDR2 YYEKEE (reference sequence). The CDR3 has 17 amino acids. Trimming removed 0 bases at V and 3 bases at J, with 16 bases between. The CDR3 coding sequence is TGTGCCAGCAGCTTGGAAGGAGGGGCCCGGGTCAATCAGCCCCAGCATTTT. It encodes CASSLEGGARVNQPQHF.

V and J are TRBV19 and TRBJ2-5; 11 nucleotides match TRBD2. Germline trimming cut 7 bases from V and 1 base from J; bases unmatched to any gene: 5. This CDR3 is 15 amino acids long. The germline gives CDR1 LNHDA, CDR2 SQIVND (reference sequence). The CDR3 bases are TGTGCCAGTAAAGGACTAGCGGGCCTCCAAGAGACCCAGTACTTC. Amino acids: CASKGLAGLQETQYF.

The CDR3 nucleotides read TGTGCCAGCAGCGAGGCAGCTTACACAGATACGCAGTATTTT. Amino acids: CASSEAAYTDTQYF. This chain links TRBV2 with TRBJ2-3; no reliable D call. The CDR3 is made up of 14 amino acids. CDR1 SNHLY and CDR2 FYNNEI come from the germline V gene. Trimming pared 6 bases from V and 2 bases from J, leaving 12 bases between.

The genes are TRBV19 and TRBJ2-7; D remains ambiguous. There are 14 residues in the CDR3. The germline V gene has CDR1 LNHDA and CDR2 SQIVND (reference sequence). Trimming left V 4 bases short and J 1 base short, with 11 bases between. The CDR3 DNA reads TGTGCCAGTAGTAGCGCCGACCTATCCTACGAGCAGTACTTC. Protein sequence: CASSSADLSYEQYF.

V usage is TRBV6-5 and J usage is TRBJ1-1, with 8 bases lining up with TRBD1. This CDR3 has 12 residues. The germline V gene encodes CDR1 MNHEY and CDR2 SVGAGI. The V and J ends lost 7 bases and 6 bases, in that order; junction bases with no gene match: 4. The CDR3 nucleotides are TGTGCCAGCACGGACAGGGTCGCTGAAGCTTTCTTT. It encodes CASTDRVAEAFF.

The chain employs TRBV28 and TRBJ2-1; a weak D match, TRBD1 (6 bases). The CDR3 has 13 residues. Trimming took off 6 bases at V and 7 bases at J, with 13 bases between the two ends. Germline V gene data show CDR1 as MDHEN and CDR2 as SYDVKM. In DNA form, the CDR3 reads TGTGCCAGCAGCCCCGCCAGGGGAAATGAGCAGTTCTTC. Amino acid sequence: CASSPARGNEQFF.

With respect to this clone: One end of the junction varies from germline; a read error may be responsible. The chain is built from TRBV7-2 and TRBJ1-2; a possible D gene is TRBD1 (5 bases). The CDR3 extends over 14 amino acids. The germline CDR1 and CDR2 sequences are SGHTA and FQGNSA. The CDR3 loop is CASSPGDRIYGYTF. In DNA, the CDR3 is TGTGCCAGCAGCCCCGGAGACAGAATTTATGGGTACACCTTC.